This T cell receptor beta chain was sequenced in a study of CD8 T cells in ankylosing spondylitis. This clonotype occurred many times. What it binds is unknown. Study-level results: For ankylosing spondylitis blood, a TCR beta motif of about eight highly homologous variants appeared characteristic. Clones linked to the disease showed a CD8+ phenotype. They occurred at relatively low frequencies in peripheral blood. The authors reported significant enrichment of disease-linked clones in matched ankylosing spondylitis synovial fluid. Earlier reports found some motif variants in synovial fluid and blood in reactive arthritis.

Quantitative barcoded 5'-RACE was used to prepare TCR beta libraries. TCRdb reprocessed the 5' RACE reads via MiXCR and lists one record per CDR3 protein. The table lists over 600,000 distinct CDR3 sequences, 19% of them singletons. Germline assignment: CDR1 KGHDR and CDR2 SFDVKD. The length of the CDR3 is 12 residues. With 4 bases removed from V and 10 bases from J, the gap between germline ends came to 12 bases. The chain uses TRBV24-1 and TRBJ2-5, with D unresolved. This sequence was found in a male donor with ankylosing spondylitis. Sequenced input: blood, either unsorted or a sorted T cell fraction (not recorded which). CDR3 sequence (DNA): TGTGCCACCAGTGACTCAGCACGGGTCCAGTACTTC. Residues: CATSDSARVQYF.